This T cell receptor beta chain originates from a study of blood T cell repertoires in COVID-19. Some clones are missing from TCRdb's copy, which holds only in-frame ones; the method was immunoSEQ multiplex PCR. This sample carries 250,000 to 400,000 clones, more than 75% of them seen once, and the ten largest clones take 1%. Per germline, CDR1 SNHLY and CDR2 FYNNEI. This CDR3 has 17 residues. Trimming at V came to 10 bases and at J to 3 bases, leaving 17 bases not matched to a gene. The specimen sequenced was peripheral blood. This clonotype originated in a man aged 50 or older with active or convalescent COVID-19. V is TRBV2 and J is TRBJ2-7, with 11 positions matching TRBD1. The chain's CDR3 is CANCRDRGVAAYYEQYF. The CDR3 nucleotides read TGTGCCAATTGCCGGGACAGGGGGGTAGCGGCTTACTACGAGCAGTACTTC.